One and the same sample provided the 20 T cell receptor beta chains below, sequenced in a study of blood T cell repertoires in COVID-19 (dated by TCRdb to about 2020). The receptor library was made with the immunoSEQ multiplex PCR assay. TCRdb re-hosts the immuneACCESS table, in-frame sequences only. Its copies lack some clones; in the studies checked, an unresolved V gene accounts for under half of them, and the cause for the rest is not known. Counted in this sample were 300,000 to 350,000 clones; about nine tenths of them appeared once. Approximately 1.6% of the sample is taken by the ten largest. Material for sequencing was peripheral blood. Receptors originate from a woman aged 25-40 years with COVID-19, enrolled during active disease.

This chain links TRBV6-5 with TRBJ1-1, with D tentatively TRBD1 (5 bases). Germline-derived CDR1 and CDR2 are MNHEY and SVGAGI. The CDR3 contains 15 residues. Between the trimmed V and J ends, which lost 4 bases and 1 base, there was a span of 13 bases. The CDR3 is CASSSLTVSNTEAFF. CDR3 bases: TGTGCCAGCAGTTCCTTGACAGTCTCGAACACTGAAGCTTTCTTT.

This clone was picked up one time. This chain uses TRBV29-1 with TRBJ1-2, with 9 bases that match TRBD1. The junction had 16 bases not matched to a gene; V was cut back by 7 bases and J by 7 bases. CDR3 length: 15 residues. Germline CDR1 is SQVTM and CDR2 is ANQGSEA. CDR3 DNA: TGCAGCGCATCCGATCCTTGGACAGGGGACGGTGGCTACACCTTC. It specifies CSASDPWTGDGGYTF.

This clone was recorded once. J is TRBJ2-7 and V is TRBV6-6; 8 positions agree with TRBD1. V lost 5 bases to trimming and J lost 6 bases; unmatched junction nucleotides: 6. The CDR3 runs 13 residues. The V gene's germline CDR1 is MNHNY and CDR2 SVGAGI (reference sequence). This chain's CDR3 is CASSPQGAGEQYV. CDR3 nucleotide sequence: TGTGCCAGCAGTCCGCAGGGGGCGGGCGAGCAGTACGTC.

The chain combines TRBV28 with TRBJ1-2, with no clear D. Germline V gene data show CDR1 as MDHEN and CDR2 as SYDVKM. V lost 3 bases and J lost 11, with 16 bases in between. This CDR3 is 13 amino acids long. For the CDR3, the DNA is TGTGCCAGCAGTTTGGCAGGAGGACTACAGTACACCTTC. Amino acids: CASSLAGGLQYTF.

The J gene is TRBJ1-3, the V gene TRBV6-5; 7 nucleotides align to TRBD1. V trimming: 6 bases; J trimming: 2 bases; junction bases outside the gene matches: 7. The CDR3 consists of 15 residues. Germline V gene sequence: CDR1 MNHEY, CDR2 SVGAGI. CDR3 coding DNA: TGTGCCAGCAGCCCGACAGGGAGGACTGGAAACACCATATATTTT. This translates into CASSPTGRTGNTIYF.

In the case of this clone: One junction end disagrees with the germline gene, perhaps due to a read error. The chain carries TRBV6-5 and TRBJ1-1, with 7 bases aligning to TRBD1. CDR1 is MNHEY, CDR2 SVGAGI, per germline. The CDR3 consists of 15 residues. DNA for the CDR3: TGTGCCAGCAGTAACTCTCGACAGGGTTTAACTGAAGCTTTCTTT. Protein product: CASSNSRQGLTEAFF.

For the CDR3, the DNA is TGTGCCATCAGTGATCCAAACACCGGGGAGCTGTTTTTT. This sequence encodes CAISDPNTGELFF. The rearrangement joins TRBV10-3 to TRBJ2-2; D unclear. V was shortened by 3 bases and J by 2 bases, with 4 bases between the two germline ends. The CDR3 spans 13 residues. The V gene's germline CDR1 is ENHRY and CDR2 SYGVKD.

The chain carries TRBV10-3 and TRBJ2-2; TRBD1 might be the D (6 bases). This CDR3 region has 15 residues. Germline assignment: CDR1 ENHRY and CDR2 SYGVKD. V dropped 1 base and J dropped 3 bases, with 9 bases sitting between them. CDR3 bases: TGTGCCATCAGTGAGTGGGGGCCCGACACCGGGGAGCTGTTTTTT. This translates into CAISEWGPDTGELFF.

The chain uses TRBV6-5 and TRBJ1-5; tentatively, D is TRBD1 (6 bases). V was cut by 8 bases and J by 0 bases, with 8 bases left in between. CDR1 is MNHEY and CDR2 is SVGAGI in the germline V gene. The CDR3 loop spans 13 amino acids. CDR3 sequence (DNA): TGTGCCAGCGACAGGTATAGCAATCAGCCCCAGCATTTT. Its translation: CASDRYSNQPQHF.

The V gene is TRBV2, the J gene TRBJ2-3; 8 nucleotides match TRBD2. The CDR3 extends over 13 amino acids. The V gene's germline CDR1 is SNHLY and CDR2 FYNNEI. V lost 8 bases, J lost 2 bases, and 3 bases stayed unmatched. CDR3 residues: CASGRGVTDTQYF. The CDR3 DNA reads as TGTGCCAGCGGGCGGGGGGTCACAGATACGCAGTATTTT.

This clone appeared once. The V gene is TRBV6-1, the J gene TRBJ1-6; 9 nucleotides line up with TRBD1. Unmatched junction bases numbered 9, after V lost 2 bases and J lost 10 bases. Per the germline V gene, CDR1 is MNHNS and CDR2 is SASEGT. The CDR3 sequence is 16 residues long. In nucleotides, the CDR3 is TGTGCCAGCAGTGAATTCTACCGGACAGGGGCCTCACCCCTCCACTTT. Protein sequence: CASSEFYRTGASPLHF.

This clone was seen just once. The rearrangement joins TRBV15 to TRBJ2-1; the D gene is possibly TRBD2 (6 bases). The CDR3 is made up of 12 amino acids. The V end was cut by 3 bases, the J end by 12 bases, with 12 bases between. Germline V gene data show CDR1 as LNHNV and CDR2 as YYDKDF (reference sequence). The CDR3 sequence is CATSRNAGRQFF. In nucleotides, the CDR3 is TGTGCCACCAGCAGGAACGCGGGGCGGCAGTTCTTC.

This rearrangement joins TRBV5-4 to TRBJ1-1; D possibly corresponds to TRBD1 (6 bases). The CDR3 runs 15 residues. CDR1 and CDR2 (germline): SGHNT, YYREEE (reference sequence). V gave up 1 base and J gave up 7 bases, with 17 bases separating them. DNA for the CDR3: TGTGCCAGCAGCTTGTTTCCGGGGGGGGCAAGTGAAGCTTTCTTT. Translation: CASSLFPGGASEAFF. Using reference TRBV5-4 and TRBJ1-1 for the parts outside the CDR3, the full variable domain is ETGVTQSPTHLIKTRGQQVTLRCSSQSGHNTVSWYQQALGQGPQFIFQYYREEENGRGNFPPRFSGLQFPNYSSELNVNALELDDSALYLCASSLFPGGASEAFFGQGTRLTVV.

The genes are TRBV7-2 and TRBJ1-6; the match to TRBD1 covers 8 bases. Germline V gene sequence: CDR1 SGHTA, CDR2 FQGNSA. The CDR3 covers 14 residues. After removal of 3 bases from V and 8 bases from J, the junction contained 3 bases not matched to a gene. The CDR3, as DNA: TGTGCCAGCAGCTTTATGACAGGGGATTCACCCCTCCACTTT. This gives the protein CASSFMTGDSPLHF.

The rearrangement links TRBV5-4 to TRBJ1-2, with TRBD1 as a possible D gene (5 bases). Germline lookup yields CDR1 SGHNT and CDR2 YYREEE (reference sequence). Trimming took 5 bases from V and 8 from J, leaving 25 bases between them. The CDR3 extends over 16 amino acids. The CDR3 DNA follows: TGTGCCAGCAGATATAGATGGGCAGGGAAAGGAAGAGGCTACACCTTC. It is translated as CASRYRWAGKGRGYTF.

This chain uses TRBV5-4 with TRBJ2-7; a weak D match, TRBD1 (6 bases). The germline V and J ends were trimmed by 2 bases and 1 base, with 13 bases remaining between them. CDR3 length: 15 amino acids. Germline V CDR1 and CDR2: SGHNT, YYREEE (reference sequence). CDR3 amino acids: CASSFYSGESYEQYF. CDR3 nucleotides: TGTGCCAGCAGCTTTTACTCAGGGGAGTCCTACGAGCAGTACTTC.

Worth noting for this clone: This sample also contains other DNA sequences that code for the same CDR3. The rearrangement links TRBV6-5 to TRBJ1-5, with D hard to call. This CDR3 has 13 amino acids. Germline values: CDR1 MNHEY, CDR2 SVGAGI. V lost 2 bases to trimming and J lost 4 bases, with 6 bases between them. Here the CDR3 DNA reads TGTGCCAGCAGTTACACGAGGAATCAGCCCCAGCATTTT. It specifies CASSYTRNQPQHF.

The chain couples TRBV2 to TRBJ1-2, with 7 bases fitting TRBD1. After removal of 5 bases from V and 0 bases from J, the junction contained 12 bases not matched to a gene. This CDR3 spans 17 amino acids. From germline, CDR1 is SNHLY and CDR2 FYNNEI. The CDR3 spells CASSNRDRRFSNYGYTF. The CDR3 DNA sequence: TGTGCCAGCAGTAACCGGGACAGACGATTTTCTAACTATGGCTACACCTTC.

The V and J genes are TRBV27 and TRBJ2-7; D possibly corresponds to TRBD1 (6 bases). V lost 10 bases and J 0 bases, leaving 16 bases between the germline ends. This CDR3 has 14 amino acids. Per germline, CDR1 MNHEY and CDR2 SMNVEV (reference sequence). The CDR3 loop reads CATGRTASSYEQYV. The CDR3, as DNA: TGTGCCACCGGAAGGACAGCTAGCTCCTACGAGCAGTACGTC.

This chain links TRBV6-5 with TRBJ2-1; 10 bases line up with TRBD1. The germline V gene encodes CDR1 MNHEY and CDR2 SVGAGI. With V trimmed by 6 bases and J by 7 bases, 6 bases remained unmatched. The CDR3 is 14 residues long. As DNA, the CDR3 is TGTGCCAGCAGGCCCGGGACAGGGGTTAATGAGCAGTTCTTC. It codes for CASRPGTGVNEQFF.